The source of this TCR beta chain is a study of blood T cell repertoires in COVID-19. Turning to the study itself: The United States, Italy and Spain were the sources of the acute and convalescent COVID-19 samples. Nucleic acid was either cDNA or gDNA, and it came from T cells, B-cell-depleted T cells, or PBMCs.

The V end was cut by 0 bases, the J end by 11 bases, with 10 bases between. The CDR3 extends over 11 amino acids. The germline CDR1 and CDR2 sequences are DFQATT and SNEGSKA (reference sequence). The table came from immunoSEQ multiplex PCR; TCRdb's copy has only in-frame clones and leaves some out. Among around 39,000 clones listed, roughly 90% were seen once. This clone was detected once. The chain links TRBV20-1 to TRBJ1-1; D ambiguous. This TCR derives from a man between 70 and 80 years old with acute or convalescent COVID-19. The sequenced sample consisted of peripheral blood. The CDR3, as DNA: TGCAGTGCTAGAGACCCGCCGGTGGCTTTCTTT. Protein sequence: CSARDPPVAFF.